This T cell receptor (beta chain) was sequenced during a study of molecular identifiers for immune sequencing clone quantification. TCRdb re-called the PCR reads through MiXCR, storing one row per CDR3 protein. This sample has hundreds of thousands of distinct CDR3 sequences, with 24% found just once. Sorting captured naive CD8 T cells as CD8+CD4-CCR7+CD45RA+. CDR1 is LGHDT and CDR2 is YNNKEL in the germline V gene (reference sequence). The CDR3 totals 16 residues. Between the trimmed V and J ends, which lost 0 bases and 3 bases, there was a span of 14 bases. The source material was naive CD8+ T cells from blood, with Jurkat cell RNA spiked in. Documented subset: FACS-sorted CD8+CD4-CCR7+CD45RA+ naive T cells. This TCR came from a human donor in good health. Some libraries in this study had Jurkat cell RNA spiked in. This chain links TRBV3-1 with TRBJ2-5, with D possibly being TRBD2 (6 bases). The CDR3 protein is CASSQDSAGQEETQYF. In DNA, the CDR3 is TGTGCCAGCAGCCAAGATTCGGCGGGGCAAGAAGAGACCCAGTACTTC.